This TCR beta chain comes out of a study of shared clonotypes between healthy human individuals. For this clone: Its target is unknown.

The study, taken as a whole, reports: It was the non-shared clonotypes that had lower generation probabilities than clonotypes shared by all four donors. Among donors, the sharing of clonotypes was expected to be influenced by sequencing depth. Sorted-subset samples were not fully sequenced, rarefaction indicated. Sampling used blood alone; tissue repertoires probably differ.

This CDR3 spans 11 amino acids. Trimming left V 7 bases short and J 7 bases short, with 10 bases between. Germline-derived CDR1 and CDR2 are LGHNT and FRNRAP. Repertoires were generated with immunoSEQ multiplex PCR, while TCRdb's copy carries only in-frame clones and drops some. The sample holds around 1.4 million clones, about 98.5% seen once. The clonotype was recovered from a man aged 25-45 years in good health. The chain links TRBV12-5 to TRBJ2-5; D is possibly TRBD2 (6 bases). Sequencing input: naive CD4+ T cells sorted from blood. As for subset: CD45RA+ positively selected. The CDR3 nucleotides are TGTGCTAGTGCCCTCGGGGGGACCCAGTACTTC. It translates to CASALGGTQYF.